This T cell receptor (beta chain) emerged from a study of blood T cell repertoires in COVID-19 (TCRdb year 2020). Background for the entire study: Collaborator samples came from the United States, Italy and Spain and covered acute and convalescent phases of COVID-19. The prospective study material was composed of cDNA or gDNA derived from T cells, B-cell-depleted T cells, or PBMCs. Deeply sampled blood TCRbeta repertoires from subjects exposed to, actively infected with, or recovered from COVID-19 were included in the dataset. The repertoires were made available in a free public database intended to serve as a resource for research on the immune response to SARS-CoV-2. Samples came from the ongoing ImmuneRACE study (first 160 participants) plus 1,254 subjects from 6 global collaborators. Nearly every sample came with metadata listing a de-identified subject ID, COVID-19 status, age in years and sex. Where HLA class I and class II types were available, the types were taken from metadata supplied by the sample provider, not from assay-based typing.

In the prospective study, participants were about 18 to 90 years old, resided in about two dozen geographic areas of the United States, and were enrolled through a virtual design. To assign participants to cohorts, the prospective study relied on clinical history that participants themselves reported in a screening survey and a study questionnaire. Mobile phlebotomists in the prospective study collected whole blood, serum and a nasopharyngeal or oropharyngeal swab from every participant. Over an approximately 2-month period, participants in the prospective study had the option of providing additional blood draws and questionnaires. Before DNA extraction, prospective study blood samples were shipped either frozen or at room temperature. TCRbeta CDR3 regions were amplified from genomic DNA using the immunoSEQ Assay, a bias-controlled multiplex PCR. From the authors' description of their analysis: Within the assay, amplification of reference gene primers was used to estimate how many nucleated cells each sample contained. To quantify the absolute abundance of each unique TCRbeta CDR3 rearrangement, sequence reads were collapsed and filtered. Productive Simpson clonality was computed per sample as the square root of Simpson's diversity index over productive rearrangements. TCRdb provides this immuneACCESS table in a form limited to in-frame rearrangements. Some clones are lacking; in checked studies, under half of them reflect an unresolved V gene, and why the rest are absent is not known. V, J and clone size derive from that table, while D and trimming were established from the DNA sequence. This sample lists 200,000 to 250,000 clones; 70% to 90% were detected once. The ten largest account for about 4% of the sample.

The research as a whole found: The amount of clinical and demographic metadata varied by source and participant and was provided uncurated.

As for this clone: Its antigen specificity is not known. Base qualities are not at hand, and no much larger clone is one base apart.

The CDR3 starts with the cysteine, ends with the phenylalanine, and has 17 residues. Of the read, only the CDR3 DNA is kept; its 51 bases are in frame from base 1. CDR1 and CDR2, looked up from the germline V gene, are SGHAT and FQNNGV. Relative to germline, V is missing 5 bases and J is missing 6 bases, with 16 bases of the junction outside any gene match. The sequence is built from TRBV11-2 and TRBJ1-1; a stretch of 9 junction bases matches TRBD1. The sample comprised PBMCs or T cells enriched from blood (not recorded which). The origin of this receptor is a woman in her thirties or forties with acute COVID-19. The CDR3 protein sequence reads: CASSVLYAGTGIAEAFF. In nucleotides, the sequence is TGTGCCAGCAGCGTCCTCTATGCTGGGACAGGGATCGCTGAAGCTTTCTTT.